This TCR beta chain comes out of a study of shared clonotypes between healthy human individuals. This clone was seen just once. Its antigen is not known. Other DNA sequences in this specimen translate into the identical CDR3. The germline V gene encodes CDR1 KGHSH and CDR2 LQKENI. This CDR3 comprises 14 residues. After removal of 1 base from V and 6 bases from J, the junction contained 3 bases not matched to a gene. General study findings and limits: Sampling included only blood; tissue repertoires likely differ.

Measured with immunoSEQ multiplex PCR; TCRdb has only the in-frame clones, and not every one. The sample carries over a million clones, around 95% recorded once. The source is a man younger than 45 in good health. The rearrangement joins TRBV18 to TRBJ1-5; 7 nucleotides agree with TRBD1. The sequenced sample consisted of naive CD4+ T cells sorted from blood. Described subset: CD45RA+ positively selected. The CDR3 nucleotides are TGTGCCAGCTCACCACGACAGGGTATTCAGCCCCAGCATTTT. Translating it yields CASSPRQGIQPQHF.